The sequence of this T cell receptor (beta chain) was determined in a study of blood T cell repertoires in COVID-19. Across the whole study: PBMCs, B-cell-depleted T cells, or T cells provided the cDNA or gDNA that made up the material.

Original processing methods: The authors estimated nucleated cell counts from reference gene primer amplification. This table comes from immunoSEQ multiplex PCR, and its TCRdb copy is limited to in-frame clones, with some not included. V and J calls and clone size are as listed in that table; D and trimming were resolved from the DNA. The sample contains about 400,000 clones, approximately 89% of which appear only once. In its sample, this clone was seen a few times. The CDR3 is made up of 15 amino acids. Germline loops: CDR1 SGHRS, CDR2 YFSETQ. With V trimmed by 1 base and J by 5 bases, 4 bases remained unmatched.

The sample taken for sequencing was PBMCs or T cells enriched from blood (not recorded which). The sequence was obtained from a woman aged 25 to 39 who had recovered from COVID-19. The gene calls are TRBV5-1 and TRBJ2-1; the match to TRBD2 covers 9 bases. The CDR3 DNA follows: TGCGCCAGCAGCTTGCTCTTAGCGGGAGACAATGAGCAGTTCTTC. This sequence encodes CASSLLLAGDNEQFF. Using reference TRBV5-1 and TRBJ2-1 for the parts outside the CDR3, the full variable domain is KAGVTQTPRYLIKTRGQQVTLSCSPISGHRSVSWYQQTPGQGLQFLFEYFSETQRNKGNFPGRFSGRQFSNSRSEMNVSTLELGDSALYLCASSLLLAGDNEQFFGPGTRLTVL.